A selection of T cell receptor beta chains follows, all from one sample in a study of T-cell reconstitution after alpha-beta-depleted transplantation in children. TCRdb re-derived calls from the PCR reads in MiXCR, one entry per CDR3 protein. This table holds approximately 490,000 distinct CDR3 sequences, approximately 12% found once. Sample: PBMCs from the stem cell graft donor, taken from the stem cell graft. These receptors were collected from a human donor who donated a stem cell graft to a child with combined immunodeficiency. Each CDR3 is given with its conserved first and last residue. The order of the fields is clone size, D gene, J gene, V gene, CDR3 DNA, CDR3 protein. The D gene is left open where the match is weak. Part of the rows lack a size; the others show once, few, many or a class for expanded clones.

>few|TRBD2|TRBJ2-1|TRBV7-3
TGTGCCAGCAGCTCCACAAGCGGGGGGGTCAACAATGAGCAGTTCTTC
CASSSTSGGVNNEQFF
>many|-|TRBJ1-2|TRBV12-3/TRBV12-4
TGTGCCAGCAGTCCGCGGGACTCTGGCTACACCTTC
CASSPRDSGYTF
>-|-|TRBJ2-3|TRBV7-9
TGTGCCAGCAGCCCCTGGACCGGCACAGATACGCAGTATTTT
CASSPWTGTDTQYF
>-|TRBD1|TRBJ2-5|TRBV12-3/TRBV12-4
TGTGCCAGCAGTTTCAGGGGGTGGGGGTACCAAGAGACCCAGTACTTC
CASSFRGWGYQETQYF
>few|TRBD1|TRBJ1-1|TRBV29-1
TGCAGCGTAGCACACCGGGACAGGGGAAACACTGAAGCTTTCTTT
CSVAHRDRGNTEAFF
>-|-|TRBJ2-7|TRBV2
TGTGCCAGCAGTAGAGCCGCCGGATCCTCCTACGAGCAGTACTTC
CASSRAAGSSYEQYF
>few|-|TRBJ1-2|TRBV12-3/TRBV12-4
TGTGCCAGCAGACCCCCGGAGCGCTATGGCTACACCTTC
CASRPPERYGYTF
>many|-|TRBJ2-1|TRBV7-9
TGTGCCAGCAGCTCTGGGGGGGAGCAGTTCTTC
CASSSGGEQFF
>many|TRBD1|TRBJ2-4|TRBV9
TGTGCCAGCAGCAGATCAACCCGGGACAGGGATTGGAACATTCAGTACTTC
CASSRSTRDRDWNIQYF
>-|-|TRBJ2-1|TRBV6-2/TRBV6-3
TGTGCCAGCAGCCTGGGTGGGTGGAATGAGCAGTTCTTC
CASSLGGWNEQFF
>-|-|TRBJ1-5|TRBV5-6
TGTGCCAGCAGCTTGTGGGGGCTCCCCAATCAGCCCCAGCATTTT
CASSLWGLPNQPQHF
>few|TRBD2|TRBJ2-1|TRBV6-5
TGTGCCAGCAGTTACACCCTCCCGGGACTAGCGGGAGCCGGTGAGCAGTTCTTC
CASSYTLPGLAGAGEQFF
>-|TRBD1|TRBJ2-1|TRBV24-1
TGTGCCACCAGTGATTTCTTCAGACAGGGGGCCCGAAATGAGCAGTTCTTC
CATSDFFRQGARNEQFF
>-|-|TRBJ2-1|TRBV5-8
TGTGCCAGCAGCTTGGGACCCATTAAGGATGAGCAGTTCTTC
CASSLGPIKDEQFF
>-|TRBD1|TRBJ1-2|TRBV5-1
TGCGCCAGCAGCATCGGGACAGGGGTTGGCTACACCTTC
CASSIGTGVGYTF
>many|-|TRBJ1-3|TRBV4-3
TGCGCCAGCAGCCAAGACTTAGGGGCTGGAAACACCATATATTTT
CASSQDLGAGNTIYF
>-|-|TRBJ2-5|TRBV25-1
TGTGCCAGCAGTGCCCGACGGCCCGAGCAGACCCAGTACTTC
CASSARRPEQTQYF
>-|-|TRBJ2-2|TRBV27
TGTGCCAGCAGTTTCCATGGGAGAGAGGGGGAGCTGTTTTTT
CASSFHGREGELFF
>-|-|TRBJ1-2|TRBV20-1
TGCAGTGCTAGTGCCGCAACTAACTATGGCTACACCTTC
CSASAATNYGYTF
>few|TRBD2|TRBJ2-7|TRBV3-1
TGTGCCAGCAACCTAGCGGGAAGTTACGAGCAGTACTTC
CASNLAGSYEQYF
>-|TRBD2|TRBJ2-7|TRBV3-1
TGTGCCAGCAGCCTGCGCGGGGGACCTACCTACGAGCAGTACTTC
CASSLRGGPTYEQYF
>-|-|TRBJ2-3|TRBV7-2
TGTGCCAGCAGCTTAGTTGGGGGGGCCAGGACAGATACGCAGTATTTT
CASSLVGGARTDTQYF
>-|TRBD2|TRBJ2-3|TRBV3-1
TGTGCCAGCAGCCAGTCCAGCGGGGCGTATACGCAGTATTTT
CASSQSSGAYTQYF
>few|TRBD2|TRBJ2-1|TRBV2
TGTGCCAGCATCGCGGGGGTTGAGCAGTTCTTC
CASIAGVEQFF
>few|-|TRBJ1-5|TRBV6-1
TGTGCCAGCAGGCCACAGGGTTATAGCAATCAGCCCCAGCATTTT
CASRPQGYSNQPQHF
>-|-|TRBJ2-7|TRBV7-9
TGTGCCAGCAGCTTTTTAGTAGTGACGGCCTACGAGCAGTACTTC
CASSFLVVTAYEQYF
>many|-|TRBJ2-1|TRBV4-3
TGCGCCAGCAGCCAAGATCAGGGGATGGTCAATGAGCAGTTCTTC
CASSQDQGMVNEQFF
>-|TRBD2|TRBJ2-3|TRBV20-1
TGCAGTGCCCGACATAGCGGGGGGGCCATGCATACGCAGTATTTT
CSARHSGGAMHTQYF
>many|-|TRBJ2-1|TRBV12-3/TRBV12-4
TGTGCCAGCAGTTTGGGACCCTACGGGGAGCAGTTCTTC
CASSLGPYGEQFF
>few|-|TRBJ2-3|TRBV10-3
TGTGCCATCAGCGCGACCCCTGGAACGCAGTATTTT
CAISATPGTQYF
>many|-|TRBJ2-7|TRBV3-1
TGTGCCAGCAGCCAAGAAAGGGAATTCGACGAGCAGTACTTC
CASSQEREFDEQYF
>few|TRBD1|TRBJ2-7|TRBV2
TGTGCCAGCAGTGAAATGGGGACAGGGAACTACGAGCAGTACTTC
CASSEMGTGNYEQYF
>-|TRBD2|TRBJ2-1|TRBV12-3/TRBV12-4
TGTGCCAGCTCTCGGGGGGGAGGGGGCTACAATGAGCAGTTCTTC
CASSRGGGGYNEQFF
>few|-|TRBJ1-2|TRBV20-1
TGCAGTGCTTCTCCACCCAGTCACTATGGCTACACCTTC
CSASPPSHYGYTF
>few|TRBD2|TRBJ2-1|TRBV5-1
TGCGCCAGCAGCTTAATGTACTTAGTCGGGAGGGGATACAATGAGCAGTTCTTC
CASSLMYLVGRGYNEQFF
>-|-|TRBJ2-1|TRBV20-1
TGCAGTGCAGGGCCCAGCCCGGAGCAGTTCTTC
CSAGPSPEQFF
>many|-|TRBJ2-1|TRBV20-1
TGCAGTGCCCAGCGTAGTTTTGGGAATGAGCAGTTCTTC
CSAQRSFGNEQFF
>many|-|TRBJ2-7|TRBV3-1
TGTGCCAGCAGCCAAGATCGTGGAACTGCGGTGTACTTC
CASSQDRGTAVYF
>many|TRBD1|TRBJ1-2|TRBV7-9
TGTGCCAGCAGCGCTGACAGGGTCTATGGCTACACCTTC
CASSADRVYGYTF
>-|-|TRBJ1-5|TRBV10-3
TGTGCCATCAGTGAGATGCAGGGTAGGGGTCAGCCCCAGCATTTT
CAISEMQGRGQPQHF
>many|-|TRBJ2-3|TRBV28
TGTGCCAGCAGTATCAGAGATACGCAGTATTTT
CASSIRDTQYF
>-|TRBD1|TRBJ1-1|TRBV5-1
TGCGCCAGCAGCCGTGGGACAGGGGCCACTGAAGCTTTCTTT
CASSRGTGATEAFF
>many|-|TRBJ2-5|TRBV12-3/TRBV12-4
TGTGCCAGCAGTTTGTTCTGGGGCAGGGGGGAGGAGACCCAGTACTTC
CASSLFWGRGEETQYF
>many|TRBD2|TRBJ2-1|TRBV29-1
TGCAGCGCAGGACTAGCGGGAGGGCCGAATGAGCAGTTCTTC
CSAGLAGGPNEQFF
>-|-|TRBJ2-5|TRBV7-9
TGTGCCAGCCCTTCCCCATCGGGCCCCTTGGAGACCCAGTACTTC
CASPSPSGPLETQYF
>few|-|TRBJ2-2|TRBV3-1
TGTGCCAGCAGCCAAGTCGGGACGAACACCGGGGAGCTGTTTTTT
CASSQVGTNTGELFF
>-|TRBD2|TRBJ2-7|TRBV3-1
TGTGCCAGCAGCCAACTTAGCGGGAGGGTCGTCGACGAGCAGTACTTC
CASSQLSGRVVDEQYF
>many|-|TRBJ1-3|TRBV6-5
TGTGCCAGCACCCGTACTTCTGGAAACACCATATATTTT
CASTRTSGNTIYF
>few|-|TRBJ2-7|TRBV29-1
TGCAGCGTTGAGCGCTCAGATTTCGACGAGCAGTACTTC
CSVERSDFDEQYF
>few|-|TRBJ1-4|TRBV12-3/TRBV12-4
TGTGCCAGCAGCCCCGACAGACTCCTCGAAAAACTGTTTTTT
CASSPDRLLEKLFF
>-|-|TRBJ1-2|TRBV12-3/TRBV12-4
TGTGCCAGCAGTTTGGAGAGCTACGGCTACACCTTC
CASSLESYGYTF